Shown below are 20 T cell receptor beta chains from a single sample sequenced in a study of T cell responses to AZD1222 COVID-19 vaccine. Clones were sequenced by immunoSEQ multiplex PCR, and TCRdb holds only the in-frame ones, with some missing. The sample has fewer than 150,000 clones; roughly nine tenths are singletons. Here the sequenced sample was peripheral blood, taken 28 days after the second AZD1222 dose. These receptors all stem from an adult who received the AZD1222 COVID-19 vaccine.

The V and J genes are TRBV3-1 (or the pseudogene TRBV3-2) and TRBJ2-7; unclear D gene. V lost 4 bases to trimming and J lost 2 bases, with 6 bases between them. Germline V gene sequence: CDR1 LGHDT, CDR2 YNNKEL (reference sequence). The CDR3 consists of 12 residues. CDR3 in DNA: TGTGCCAGCAGCCCCGAACCCTACGAGCAGTACTTC. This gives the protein CASSPEPYEQYF.

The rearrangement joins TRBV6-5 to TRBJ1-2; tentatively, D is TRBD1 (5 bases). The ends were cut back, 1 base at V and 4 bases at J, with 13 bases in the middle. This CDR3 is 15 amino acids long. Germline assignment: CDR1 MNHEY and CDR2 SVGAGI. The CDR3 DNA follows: TGTGCCAGCAGTTACTGGAGAGGGGACTTCTATGGCTACACCTTC. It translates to CASSYWRGDFYGYTF.

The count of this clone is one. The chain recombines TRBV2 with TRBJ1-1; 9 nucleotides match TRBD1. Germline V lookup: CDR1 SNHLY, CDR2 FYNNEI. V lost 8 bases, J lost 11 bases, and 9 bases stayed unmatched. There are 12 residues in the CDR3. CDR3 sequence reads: CASGTGGGGAFF. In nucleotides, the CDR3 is TGTGCCAGCGGTACAGGGGGCGGTGGGGCTTTCTTT.

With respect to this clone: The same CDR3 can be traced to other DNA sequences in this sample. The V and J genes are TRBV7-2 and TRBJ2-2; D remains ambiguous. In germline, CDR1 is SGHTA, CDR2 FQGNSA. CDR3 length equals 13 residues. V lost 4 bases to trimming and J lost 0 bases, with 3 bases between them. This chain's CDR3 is CASSSPNTGELFF. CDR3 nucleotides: TGTGCCAGCAGCTCCCCGAACACCGGGGAGCTGTTTTTT.

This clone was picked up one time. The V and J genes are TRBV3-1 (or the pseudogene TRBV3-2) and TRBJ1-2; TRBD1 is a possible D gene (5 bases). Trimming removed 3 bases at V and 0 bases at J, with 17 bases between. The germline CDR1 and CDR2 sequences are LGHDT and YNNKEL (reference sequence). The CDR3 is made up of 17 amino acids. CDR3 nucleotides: TGTGCCAGCAGCCACCTCGGAAGACAGTCTTCTAACTATGGCTACACCTTC. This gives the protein CASSHLGRQSSNYGYTF.

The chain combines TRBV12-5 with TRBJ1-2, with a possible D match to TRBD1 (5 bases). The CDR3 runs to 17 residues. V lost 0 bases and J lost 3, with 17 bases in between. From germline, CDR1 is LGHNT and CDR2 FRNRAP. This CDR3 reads CASGLVYQGVMDYGYTF. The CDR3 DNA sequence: TGTGCTAGTGGTTTGGTCTACCAGGGAGTAATGGACTATGGCTACACCTTC.

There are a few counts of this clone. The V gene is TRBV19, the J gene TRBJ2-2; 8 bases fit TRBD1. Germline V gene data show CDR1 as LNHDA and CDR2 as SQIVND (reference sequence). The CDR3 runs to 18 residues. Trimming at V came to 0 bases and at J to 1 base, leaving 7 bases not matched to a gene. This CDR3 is CASSIDLFGQGNTGELFF. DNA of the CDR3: TGTGCCAGTAGTATAGATCTTTTCGGACAGGGGAACACCGGGGAGCTGTTTTTT.

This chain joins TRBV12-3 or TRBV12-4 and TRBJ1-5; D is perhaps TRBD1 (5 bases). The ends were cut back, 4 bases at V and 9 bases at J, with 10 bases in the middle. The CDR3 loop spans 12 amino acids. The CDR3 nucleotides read TGTGCCAGCAGTTCCGGGGCTCTGCCCCAGCATTTT. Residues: CASSSGALPQHF.

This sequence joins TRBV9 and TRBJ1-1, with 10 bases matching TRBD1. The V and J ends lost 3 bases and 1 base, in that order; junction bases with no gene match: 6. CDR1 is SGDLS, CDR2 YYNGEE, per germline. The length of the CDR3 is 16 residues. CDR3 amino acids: CASSARQGAGNTEAFF. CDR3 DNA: TGTGCCAGCAGCGCCCGACAGGGGGCGGGGAACACTGAAGCTTTCTTT.

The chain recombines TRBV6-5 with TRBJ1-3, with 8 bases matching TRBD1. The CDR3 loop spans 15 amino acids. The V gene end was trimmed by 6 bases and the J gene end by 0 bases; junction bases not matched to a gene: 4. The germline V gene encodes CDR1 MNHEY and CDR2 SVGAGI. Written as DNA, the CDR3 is TGTGCCAGCAGGGACAGGGACAACTCTGGAAACACCATATATTTT. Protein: CASRDRDNSGNTIYF.

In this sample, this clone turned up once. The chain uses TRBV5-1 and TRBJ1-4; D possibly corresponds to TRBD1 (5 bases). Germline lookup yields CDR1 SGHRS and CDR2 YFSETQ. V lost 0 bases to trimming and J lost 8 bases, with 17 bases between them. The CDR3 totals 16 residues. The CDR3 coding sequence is TGCGCCAGCAGCTTGGTGGGGCCTGAAGGAAACGAAAAACTGTTTTTT. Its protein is CASSLVGPEGNEKLFF.

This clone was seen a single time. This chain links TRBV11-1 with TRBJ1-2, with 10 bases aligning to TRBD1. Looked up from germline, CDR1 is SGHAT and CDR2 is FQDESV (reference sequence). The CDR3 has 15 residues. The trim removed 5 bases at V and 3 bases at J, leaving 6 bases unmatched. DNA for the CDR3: TGTGCCAGCAGCCCTGGGACAGGGGTTTACTATGGCTACACCTTC. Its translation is CASSPGTGVYYGYTF. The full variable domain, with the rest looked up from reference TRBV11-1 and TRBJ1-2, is EAEVAQSPRYKITEKSQAVAFWCDPISGHATLYWYRQILGQGPELLVQFQDESVVDDSQLPKDRFSAERLKGVDSTLKIQPAELGDSAMYLCASSPGTGVYYGYTFGSGTRLTVV.

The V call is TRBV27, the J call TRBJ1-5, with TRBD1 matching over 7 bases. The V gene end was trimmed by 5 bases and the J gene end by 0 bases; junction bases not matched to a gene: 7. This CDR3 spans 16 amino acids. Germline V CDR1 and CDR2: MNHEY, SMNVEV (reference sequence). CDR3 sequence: CASSPRDSYSNQPQHF. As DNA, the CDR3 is TGTGCCAGCAGTCCCCGGGACAGCTATAGCAATCAGCCCCAGCATTTT.

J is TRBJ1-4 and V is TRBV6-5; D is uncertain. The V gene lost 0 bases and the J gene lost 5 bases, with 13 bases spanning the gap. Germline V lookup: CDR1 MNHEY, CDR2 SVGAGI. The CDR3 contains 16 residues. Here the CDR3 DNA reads TGTGCCAGCAGTTACTCGATCGGCAGAGGAAATGAAAAACTGTTTTTT. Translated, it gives CASSYSIGRGNEKLFF.

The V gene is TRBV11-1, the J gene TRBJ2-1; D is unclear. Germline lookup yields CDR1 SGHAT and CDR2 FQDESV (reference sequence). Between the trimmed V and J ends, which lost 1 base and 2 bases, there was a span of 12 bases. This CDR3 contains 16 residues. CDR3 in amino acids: CASSLGVALTYNEQFF. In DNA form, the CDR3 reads TGTGCCAGCAGCTTAGGAGTAGCCCTTACCTACAATGAGCAGTTCTTC. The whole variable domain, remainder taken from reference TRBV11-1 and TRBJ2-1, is EAEVAQSPRYKITEKSQAVAFWCDPISGHATLYWYRQILGQGPELLVQFQDESVVDDSQLPKDRFSAERLKGVDSTLKIQPAELGDSAMYLCASSLGVALTYNEQFFGPGTRLTVL.

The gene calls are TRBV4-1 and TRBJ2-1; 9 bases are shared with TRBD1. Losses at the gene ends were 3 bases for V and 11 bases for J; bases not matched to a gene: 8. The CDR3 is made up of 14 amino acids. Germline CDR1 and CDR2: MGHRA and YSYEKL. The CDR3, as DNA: TGCGCCAGCAGCCACCCCCTTACAGGGGGCAAGCAGTTCTTC. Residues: CASSHPLTGGKQFF.

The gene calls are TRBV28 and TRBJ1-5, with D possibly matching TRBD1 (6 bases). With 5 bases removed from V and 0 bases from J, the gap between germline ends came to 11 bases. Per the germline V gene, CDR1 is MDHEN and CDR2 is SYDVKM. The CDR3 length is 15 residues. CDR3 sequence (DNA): TGTGCCAGCAGTCCCGGACAGTTTAGCAATCAGCCCCAGCATTTT. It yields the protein CASSPGQFSNQPQHF.

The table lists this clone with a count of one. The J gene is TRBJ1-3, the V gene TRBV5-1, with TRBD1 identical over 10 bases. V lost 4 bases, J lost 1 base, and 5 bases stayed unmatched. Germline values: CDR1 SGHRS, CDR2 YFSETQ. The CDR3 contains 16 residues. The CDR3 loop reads CASSTRTGGSGNTIYF. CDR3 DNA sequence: TGCGCCAGCAGCACGAGGACAGGGGGATCTGGAAACACCATATATTTT.

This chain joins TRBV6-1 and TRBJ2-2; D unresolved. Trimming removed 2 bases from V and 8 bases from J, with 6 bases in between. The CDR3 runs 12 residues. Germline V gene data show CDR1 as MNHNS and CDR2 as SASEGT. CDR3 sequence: CASSESTGELFF. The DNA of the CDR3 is TGTGCCAGCAGTGAAAGTACTGGGGAGCTGTTTTTT.

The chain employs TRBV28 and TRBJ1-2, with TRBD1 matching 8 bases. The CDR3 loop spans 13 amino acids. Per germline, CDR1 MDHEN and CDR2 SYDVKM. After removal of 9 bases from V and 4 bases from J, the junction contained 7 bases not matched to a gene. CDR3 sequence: CASCNRGGYGYTF. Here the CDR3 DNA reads TGTGCCAGTTGCAACAGGGGGGGCTATGGCTACACCTTC.